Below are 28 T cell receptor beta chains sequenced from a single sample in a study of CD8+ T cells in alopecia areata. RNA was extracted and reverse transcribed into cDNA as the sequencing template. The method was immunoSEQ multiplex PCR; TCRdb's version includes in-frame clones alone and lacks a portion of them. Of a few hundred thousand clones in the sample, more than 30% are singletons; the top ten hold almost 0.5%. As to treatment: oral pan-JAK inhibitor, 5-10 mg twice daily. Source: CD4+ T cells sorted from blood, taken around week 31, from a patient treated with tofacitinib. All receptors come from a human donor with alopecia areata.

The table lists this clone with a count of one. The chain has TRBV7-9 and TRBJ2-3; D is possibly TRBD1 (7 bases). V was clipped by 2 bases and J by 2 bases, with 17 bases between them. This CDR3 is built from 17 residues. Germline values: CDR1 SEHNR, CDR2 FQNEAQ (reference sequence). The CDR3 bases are TGTGCCAGCAGCTTAACGAGGAGGGGGCCAGACACAGATACGCAGTATTTT. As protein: CASSLTRRGPDTDTQYF.

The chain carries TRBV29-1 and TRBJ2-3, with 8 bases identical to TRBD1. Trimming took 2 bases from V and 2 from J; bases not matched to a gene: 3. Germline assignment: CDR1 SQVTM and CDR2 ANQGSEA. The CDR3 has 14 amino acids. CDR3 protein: CSVERTGYTDTQYF. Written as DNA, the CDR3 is TGCAGCGTTGAAAGGACAGGGTACACAGATACGCAGTATTTT.

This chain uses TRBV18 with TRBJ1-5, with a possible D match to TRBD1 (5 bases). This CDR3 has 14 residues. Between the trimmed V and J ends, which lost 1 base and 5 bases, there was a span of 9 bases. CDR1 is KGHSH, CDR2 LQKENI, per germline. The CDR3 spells CASSPLRGDQPQHF. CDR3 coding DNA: TGTGCCAGCTCACCACTTAGGGGTGATCAGCCCCAGCATTTT.

CDR3 coding DNA: TGTGCCTGGAGTCCTCATTTGTTGGACAGGCTCTACAATGAGCAGTTCTTC. Amino acid sequence: CAWSPHLLDRLYNEQFF. This chain uses TRBV30 with TRBJ2-1; the match to TRBD1 covers 7 bases. The CDR3 has 17 residues. The V gene end was trimmed by 2 bases and the J gene end by 3 bases; junction bases not matched to a gene: 13. The germline gives CDR1 GTSNPN, CDR2 SVGIG (reference sequence).

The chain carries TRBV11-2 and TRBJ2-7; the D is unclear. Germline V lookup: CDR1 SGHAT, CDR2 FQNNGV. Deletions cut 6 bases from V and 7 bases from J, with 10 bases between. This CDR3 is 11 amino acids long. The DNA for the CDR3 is TGTGCCAGCAGTCCCACCATAGAGCAGTACTTC. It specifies CASSPTIEQYF. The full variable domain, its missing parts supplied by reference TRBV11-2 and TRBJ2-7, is EAGVAQSPRYKIIEKRQSVAFWCNPISGHATLYWYQQILGQGPKLLIQFQNNGVVDDSQLPKDRFSAERLKGVDSTLKIQPAKLEDSAVYLCASSPTIEQYFGPGTRLTVT.

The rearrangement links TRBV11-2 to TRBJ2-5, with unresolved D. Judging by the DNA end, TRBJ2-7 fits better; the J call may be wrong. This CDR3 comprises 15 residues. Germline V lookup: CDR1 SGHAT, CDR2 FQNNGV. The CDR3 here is CASSLGSLVSYEQYF. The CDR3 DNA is TGTGCCAGCAGCTTAGGGTCCCTAGTTTCATACGAGCAGTACTTC.

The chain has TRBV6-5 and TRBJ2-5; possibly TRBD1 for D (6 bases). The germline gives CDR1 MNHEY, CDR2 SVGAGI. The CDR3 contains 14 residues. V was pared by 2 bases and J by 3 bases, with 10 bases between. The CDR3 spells CASSYGGAKETQYF. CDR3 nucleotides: TGTGCCAGCAGTTACGGGGGCGCAAAAGAGACCCAGTACTTC.

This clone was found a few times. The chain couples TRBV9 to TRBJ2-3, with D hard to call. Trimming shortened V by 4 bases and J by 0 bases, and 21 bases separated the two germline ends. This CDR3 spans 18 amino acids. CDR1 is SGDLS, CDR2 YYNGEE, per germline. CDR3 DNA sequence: TGTGCCAGCAGCTCACCAGCCAGGTCGGGTAGGAGCACAGATACGCAGTATTTT. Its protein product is CASSSPARSGRSTDTQYF. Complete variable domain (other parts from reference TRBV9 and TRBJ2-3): DSGVTQTPKHLITATGQRVTLRCSPRSGDLSVYWYQQSLDQGLQFLIQYYNGEERAKGNILERFSAQQFPDLHSELNLSSLELGDSALYFCASSSPARSGRSTDTQYFGPGTRLTVL.

DNA for the CDR3: TGCGCCAGCAGCTTGGGGGACAGGGGCCGGCCAGGATACGAGCAGTACTTC. Protein product: CASSLGDRGRPGYEQYF. The rearrangement uses TRBV5-1 and TRBJ2-7, with 10 bases that match TRBD1. The CDR3 totals 17 residues. V shed 0 bases, J shed 4 bases, and the junction held 10 bases outside the gene matches. Germline V gives CDR1 SGHRS, CDR2 YFSETQ.

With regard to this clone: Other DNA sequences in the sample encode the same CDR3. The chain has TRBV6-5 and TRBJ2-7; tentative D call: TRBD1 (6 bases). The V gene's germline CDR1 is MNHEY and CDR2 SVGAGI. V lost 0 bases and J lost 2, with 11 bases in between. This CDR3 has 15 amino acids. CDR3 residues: CASSYSRGGPYEQYF. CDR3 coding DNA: TGTGCCAGCAGTTACTCGAGAGGGGGACCCTACGAGCAGTACTTC.

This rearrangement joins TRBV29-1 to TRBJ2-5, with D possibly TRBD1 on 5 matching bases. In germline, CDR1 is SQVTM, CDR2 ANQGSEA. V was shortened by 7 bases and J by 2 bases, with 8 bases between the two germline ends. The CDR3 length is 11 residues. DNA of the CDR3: TGCAGCGCACGACAGCAAGAGACCCAGTACTTC. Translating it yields CSARQQETQYF.

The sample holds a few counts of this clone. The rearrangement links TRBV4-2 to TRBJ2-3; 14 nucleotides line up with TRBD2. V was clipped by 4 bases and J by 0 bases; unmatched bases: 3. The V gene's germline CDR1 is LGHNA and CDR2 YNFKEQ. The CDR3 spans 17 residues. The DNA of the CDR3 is TGTGCCAGCAGCCCTGGGACTAGCGGGGGAAGCACAGATACGCAGTATTTT. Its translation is CASSPGTSGGSTDTQYF.

The CDR3 protein is CASSFAPGNTEAFF. As DNA, the CDR3 is TGTGCCAGCAGTTTCGCTCCGGGGAACACTGAAGCTTTCTTT. This chain links TRBV27 with TRBJ1-1; D unclear. Germline CDR1 MNHEY, CDR2 SMNVEV (reference sequence). V was shortened by 3 bases and J by 1 base, with 9 bases between the two germline ends. The CDR3 loop spans 14 amino acids.

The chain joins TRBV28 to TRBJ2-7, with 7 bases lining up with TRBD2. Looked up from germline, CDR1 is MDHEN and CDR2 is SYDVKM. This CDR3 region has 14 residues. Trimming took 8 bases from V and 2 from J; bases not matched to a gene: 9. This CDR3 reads CASHAMGGAYEQYF. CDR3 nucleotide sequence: TGTGCCAGCCATGCCATGGGAGGGGCCTACGAGCAGTACTTC.

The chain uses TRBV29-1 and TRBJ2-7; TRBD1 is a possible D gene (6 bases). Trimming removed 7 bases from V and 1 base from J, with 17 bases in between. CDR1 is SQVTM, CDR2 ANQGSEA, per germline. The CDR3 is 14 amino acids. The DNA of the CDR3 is TGCAGCGCAAAATTAGACAGGAGGTCCTACGAGCAGTACTTC. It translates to CSAKLDRRSYEQYF.

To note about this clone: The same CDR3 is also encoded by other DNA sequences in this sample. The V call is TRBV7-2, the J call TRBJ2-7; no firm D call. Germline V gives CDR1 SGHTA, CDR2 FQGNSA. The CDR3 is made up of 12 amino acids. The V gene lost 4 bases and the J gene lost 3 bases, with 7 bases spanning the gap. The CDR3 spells CASSSQGYEQYF. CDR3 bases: TGTGCCAGCAGCTCGCAAGGCTACGAGCAGTACTTC.

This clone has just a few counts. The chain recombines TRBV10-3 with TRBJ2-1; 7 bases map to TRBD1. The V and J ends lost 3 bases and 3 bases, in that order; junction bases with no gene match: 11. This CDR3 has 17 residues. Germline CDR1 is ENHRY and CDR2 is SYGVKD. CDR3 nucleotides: TGTGCCATCAGTGAATATAAAACCGGGACAGTCTACAATGAGCAGTTCTTC. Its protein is CAISEYKTGTVYNEQFF.

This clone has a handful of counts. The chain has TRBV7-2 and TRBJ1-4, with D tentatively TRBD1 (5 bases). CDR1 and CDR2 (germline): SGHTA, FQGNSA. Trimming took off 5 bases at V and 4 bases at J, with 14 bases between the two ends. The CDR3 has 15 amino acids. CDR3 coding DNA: TGTGCCAGCAGCCGGGAGGGACCGAGTAATGAAAAACTGTTTTTT. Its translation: CASSREGPSNEKLFF.

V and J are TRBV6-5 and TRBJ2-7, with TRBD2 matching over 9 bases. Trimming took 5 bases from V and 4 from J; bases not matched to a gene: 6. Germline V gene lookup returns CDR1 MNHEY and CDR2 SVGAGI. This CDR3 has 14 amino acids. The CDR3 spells CASSLAGYAYEQYF. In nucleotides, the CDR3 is TGTGCCAGCAGTCTAGCGGGATACGCGTACGAGCAGTACTTC.

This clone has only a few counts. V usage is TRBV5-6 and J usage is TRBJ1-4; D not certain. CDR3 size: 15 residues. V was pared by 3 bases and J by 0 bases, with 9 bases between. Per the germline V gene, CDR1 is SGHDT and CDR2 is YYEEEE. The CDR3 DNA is TGTGCCAGCAGCTCCGACGGAGCAACTAATGAAAAACTGTTTTTT. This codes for CASSSDGATNEKLFF.

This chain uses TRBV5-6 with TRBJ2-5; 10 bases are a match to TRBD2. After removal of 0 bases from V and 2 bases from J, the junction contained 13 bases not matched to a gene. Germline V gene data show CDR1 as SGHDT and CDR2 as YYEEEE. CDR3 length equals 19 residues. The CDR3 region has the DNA TGTGCCAGCAGCTTGGCCACCTTCCGGACTAGCGGACAACAAGAGACCCAGTACTTC. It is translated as CASSLATFRTSGQQETQYF. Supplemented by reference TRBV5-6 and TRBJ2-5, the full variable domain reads DAGVTQSPTHLIKTRGQQVTLRCSPKSGHDTVSWYQQALGQGPQFIFQYYEEEERQRGNFPDRFSGHQFPNYSSELNVNALLLGDSALYLCASSLATFRTSGQQETQYFGPGTRLLVL.

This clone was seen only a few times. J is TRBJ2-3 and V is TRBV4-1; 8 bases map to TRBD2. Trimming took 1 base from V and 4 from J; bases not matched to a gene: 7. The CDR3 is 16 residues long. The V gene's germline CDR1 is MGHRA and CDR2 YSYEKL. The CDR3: CASSQVGAGGADTQYF. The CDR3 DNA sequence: TGCGCCAGCAGCCAAGTGGGTGCGGGAGGAGCAGATACGCAGTATTTT.

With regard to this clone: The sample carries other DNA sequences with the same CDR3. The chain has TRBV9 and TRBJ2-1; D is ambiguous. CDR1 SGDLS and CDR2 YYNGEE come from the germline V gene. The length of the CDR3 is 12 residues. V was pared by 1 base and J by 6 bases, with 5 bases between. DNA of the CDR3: TGTGCCAGCAGCGTATTGGGCAATGAGCAGTTCTTC. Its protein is CASSVLGNEQFF. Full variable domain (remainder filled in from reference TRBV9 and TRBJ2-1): DSGVTQTPKHLITATGQRVTLRCSPRSGDLSVYWYQQSLDQGLQFLIQYYNGEERAKGNILERFSAQQFPDLHSELNLSSLELGDSALYFCASSVLGNEQFFGPGTRLTVL.

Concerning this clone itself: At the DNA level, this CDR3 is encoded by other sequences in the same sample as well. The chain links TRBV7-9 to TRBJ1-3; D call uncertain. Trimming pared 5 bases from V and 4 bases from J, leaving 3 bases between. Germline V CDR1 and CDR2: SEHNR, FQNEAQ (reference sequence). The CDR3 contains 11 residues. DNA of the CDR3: TGTGCCAGCAGCCCGGGAAACACCATATATTTT. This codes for CASSPGNTIYF.

The CDR3, as DNA: TGTGCCAGCAGTCGGAGGACTAGCGAACGAGGGAATGAGCAGTTCTTC. Residues: CASSRRTSERGNEQFF. The chain recombines TRBV7-8 with TRBJ2-1, with 9 bases matching TRBD2. Germline values: CDR1 SGHVS, CDR2 FQNEAQ. V shed 6 bases and J 7 bases; nucleotides not matched to a gene: 13. The CDR3 runs 16 residues. Complete variable domain (other parts from reference TRBV7-8 and TRBJ2-1): GAGVSQSPRYKVAKRGQDVALRCDPISGHVSLFWYQQALGQGPEFLTYFQNEAQLDKSGLPSDRFFAERPEGSVSTLKIQRTQQEDSAVYLCASSRRTSERGNEQFFGPGTRLTVL.

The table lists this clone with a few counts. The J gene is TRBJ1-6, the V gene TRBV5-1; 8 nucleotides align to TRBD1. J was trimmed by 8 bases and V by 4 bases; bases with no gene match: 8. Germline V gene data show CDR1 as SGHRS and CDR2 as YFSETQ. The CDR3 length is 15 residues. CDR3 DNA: TGCGCCAGCAGCCGGGACAGGACACCTTATTCACCCCTCCACTTT. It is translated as CASSRDRTPYSPLHF.

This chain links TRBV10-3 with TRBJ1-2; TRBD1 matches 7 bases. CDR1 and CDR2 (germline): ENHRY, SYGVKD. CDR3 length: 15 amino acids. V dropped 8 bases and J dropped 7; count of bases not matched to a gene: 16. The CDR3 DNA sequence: TGTGCCATCGGCGATAGAGGCAGGGGGATTGGTGGCTACACCTTC. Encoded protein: CAIGDRGRGIGGYTF.

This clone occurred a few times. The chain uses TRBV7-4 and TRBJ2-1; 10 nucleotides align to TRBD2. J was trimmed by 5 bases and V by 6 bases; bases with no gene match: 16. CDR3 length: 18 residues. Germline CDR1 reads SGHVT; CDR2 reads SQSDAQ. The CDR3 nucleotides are TGTGCCAGCAGTGCGGCGCTAGCGGGAGTACATCGGGACAATGAGCAGTTCTTC. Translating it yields CASSAALAGVHRDNEQFF. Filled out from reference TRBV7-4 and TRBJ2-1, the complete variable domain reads GAGVSQSPRYKVAKRGRDVALRCDSISGHVTLYWYRQTLGQGSEVLTYSQSDAQRDKSGRPSGRFSAERPERSVSTLKIQRTEQGDSAVYLCASSAALAGVHRDNEQFFGPGTRLTVL.